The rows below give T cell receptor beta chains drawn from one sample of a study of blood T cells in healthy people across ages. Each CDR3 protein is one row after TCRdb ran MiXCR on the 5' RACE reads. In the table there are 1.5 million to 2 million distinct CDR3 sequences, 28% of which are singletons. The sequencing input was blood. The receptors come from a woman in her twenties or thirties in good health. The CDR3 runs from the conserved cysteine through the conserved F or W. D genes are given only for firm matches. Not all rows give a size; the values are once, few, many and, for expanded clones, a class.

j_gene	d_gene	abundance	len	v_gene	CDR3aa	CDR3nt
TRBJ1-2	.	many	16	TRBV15	CATSRDQEGALYGYTF	TGTGCCACCAGCAGAGATCAGGAAGGCGCCCTCTATGGCTACACCTTC
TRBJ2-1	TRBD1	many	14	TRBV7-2	CASSSRTGSHEQFF	TGTGCCAGCAGCTCACGGACAGGGAGCCATGAGCAGTTCTTC
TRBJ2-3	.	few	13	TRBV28	CASRGVTPDTQYF	TGTGCCAGCAGGGGGGTTACGCCAGATACGCAGTATTTT
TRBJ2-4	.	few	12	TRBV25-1	CASSHTGNIQYF	TGTGCCAGCAGCCACACCGGTAACATTCAGTACTTC
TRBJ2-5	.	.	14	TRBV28	CASSRPSGPETQYF	TGTGCCAGCAGCCGACCGTCGGGGCCGGAGACCCAGTACTTC
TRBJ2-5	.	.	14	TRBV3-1	CASSQKRAQETQYF	TGTGCCAGCAGCCAAAAGAGGGCACAAGAGACCCAGTACTTC
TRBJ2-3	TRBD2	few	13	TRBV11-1	CASSLGASGVLYF	TGTGCCAGCAGCTTAGGTGCTAGCGGGGTATTGTATTTT
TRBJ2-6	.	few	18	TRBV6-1	CASSTTGTRSSGANVLTF	TGTGCCAGCAGTACGACCGGGACACGAAGCTCTGGGGCCAACGTCCTGACTTTC
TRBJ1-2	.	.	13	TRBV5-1	CASSPGSTGGYTF	TGCGCCAGCAGCCCAGGTTCGACCGGGGGCTACACCTTC
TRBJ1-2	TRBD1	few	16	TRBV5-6	CASSLEPGQENYGYTF	TGTGCCAGCAGCTTGGAGCCTGGACAGGAGAACTATGGCTACACCTTC
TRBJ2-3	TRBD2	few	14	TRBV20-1	CSASSAGGSDTQYF	TGCAGTGCTAGCTCGGCGGGGGGTTCAGATACGCAGTATTTT
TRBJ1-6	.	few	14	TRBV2	CAGEQGTGNSPLHF	TGTGCCGGAGAACAGGGAACCGGGAATTCACCCCTCCACTTT
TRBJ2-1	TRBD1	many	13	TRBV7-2	CASSPQGADEQFF	TGTGCCAGCAGCCCACAGGGGGCAGATGAGCAGTTCTTC
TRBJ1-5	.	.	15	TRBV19	CASSLLLVSNQPQHF	TGTGCCAGTAGCCTTCTATTGGTCAGCAATCAGCCCCAGCATTTT
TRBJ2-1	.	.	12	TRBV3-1	CTSSLRVGEQFF	TGTACCAGCAGCCTCCGTGTGGGGGAGCAGTTCTTC
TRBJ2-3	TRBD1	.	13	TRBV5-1	CASKDRDTDTQYF	TGCGCCAGCAAGGACAGGGACACAGATACGCAGTATTTT
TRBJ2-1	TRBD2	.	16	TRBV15	CATSRIAGGSYNEQFF	TGTGCCACCAGCAGAATAGCGGGAGGCTCCTACAATGAGCAGTTCTTC
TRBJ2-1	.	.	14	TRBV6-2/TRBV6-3	CVSRRYNRYNEQFF	TGTGTCAGCCGTCGGTATAACAGATACAATGAGCAGTTCTTC
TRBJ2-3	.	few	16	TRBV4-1	CASSHLSGFSTDTQYF	TGCGCCAGCAGCCACTTAAGCGGCTTTAGCACAGATACGCAGTATTTT
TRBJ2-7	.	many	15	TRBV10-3	CAISDSLQRSYEQYF	TGTGCCATCAGTGATTCTTTGCAGAGGAGCTACGAGCAGTACTTC
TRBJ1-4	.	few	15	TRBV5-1	CASRASETGVEKLFF	TGCGCCAGCAGGGCCTCTGAGACAGGCGTTGAAAAACTGTTTTTT
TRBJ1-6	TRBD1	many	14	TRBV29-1	CSVRQGQGQSPLHF	TGCAGCGTTCGACAGGGGCAGGGCCAATCACCCCTCCACTTT
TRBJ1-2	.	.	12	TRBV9	CASSDRWGGYTF	TGTGCCAGCAGCGACCGATGGGGAGGCTACACCTTC
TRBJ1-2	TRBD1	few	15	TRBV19	CASSSSQGTNYGYTF	TGTGCCAGTAGTTCTTCACAGGGGACTAACTATGGCTACACCTTC
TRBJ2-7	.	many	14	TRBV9	CASSVGPGEDEQYF	TGTGCCAGCAGCGTAGGTCCAGGGGAAGACGAGCAGTACTTC
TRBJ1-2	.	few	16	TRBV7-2	CASSPGGTRGLYGYTF	TGTGCCAGCAGCCCAGGTGGAACAAGGGGACTGTATGGCTACACCTTC
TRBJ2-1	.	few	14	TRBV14	CASTRSTGWNEQFF	TGTGCCAGCACCCGGAGCACGGGTTGGAATGAGCAGTTCTTC
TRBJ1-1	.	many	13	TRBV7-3	CASSLRRNTEAFF	TGTGCCAGCAGCTTAAGACGAAACACTGAAGCTTTCTTT
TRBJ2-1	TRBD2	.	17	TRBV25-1	CASSGRLAGVRVNEQFF	TGTGCCAGCAGTGGTAGACTAGCGGGAGTTCGGGTCAATGAGCAGTTCTTC